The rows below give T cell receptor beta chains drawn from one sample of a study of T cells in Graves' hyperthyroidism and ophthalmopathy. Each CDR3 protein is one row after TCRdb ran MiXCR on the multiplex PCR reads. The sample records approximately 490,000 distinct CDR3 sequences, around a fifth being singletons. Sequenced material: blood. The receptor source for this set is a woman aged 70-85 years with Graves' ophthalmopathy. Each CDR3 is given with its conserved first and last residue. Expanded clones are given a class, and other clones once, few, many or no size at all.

cdr3_aa: CASQPTGRFETQYF
v_call: TRBV10-3
clone_size: NA
j_call: TRBJ2-5

cdr3_aa: CASSDGGGYQPQHF
v_call: TRBV6-1
clone_size: few
j_call: TRBJ1-5

cdr3_aa: CASTRQGTGTEAFF
v_call: TRBV6-1
clone_size: few
j_call: TRBJ1-1

cdr3_aa: CASSQGPGGNTEAFF
v_call: TRBV9
clone_size: few
j_call: TRBJ1-1

cdr3_aa: CASSLETGWTEAFF
v_call: TRBV5-1
clone_size: many
j_call: TRBJ1-1

cdr3_aa: CASSPLRGGLANNEQFF
v_call: TRBV3-1
clone_size: NA
j_call: TRBJ2-1

cdr3_aa: CASSPLAGTEETQYF
v_call: TRBV3-1
clone_size: NA
j_call: TRBJ2-5

cdr3_aa: CASSPPPDTQYF
v_call: TRBV7-3
clone_size: many
j_call: TRBJ2-3

cdr3_aa: CASSEDRGGNQPQHF
v_call: TRBV2
clone_size: many
j_call: TRBJ1-5

cdr3_aa: CASSRTRDSGNTIYF
v_call: TRBV7-2
clone_size: few
j_call: TRBJ1-3

cdr3_aa: CASSERGGGEAFF
v_call: TRBV6-1
clone_size: NA
j_call: TRBJ1-1

cdr3_aa: CASSLGGQGLSYEQYF
v_call: TRBV19
clone_size: few
j_call: TRBJ2-7

cdr3_aa: CASSPNGPETQYF
v_call: TRBV5-1
clone_size: NA
j_call: TRBJ2-5

cdr3_aa: CASSPRLAGYEQYF
v_call: TRBV28
clone_size: NA
j_call: TRBJ2-7

cdr3_aa: CASSVGRTNEQFF
v_call: TRBV9
clone_size: NA
j_call: TRBJ2-1

cdr3_aa: CASSSQADTQYF
v_call: TRBV5-1
clone_size: NA
j_call: TRBJ2-3

cdr3_aa: CASSQTGTTGNTIYF
v_call: TRBV3-1
clone_size: few
j_call: TRBJ1-3

cdr3_aa: CASSKTGANVLTF
v_call: TRBV28
clone_size: NA
j_call: TRBJ2-6

cdr3_aa: CASSVSRGGETQYF
v_call: TRBV9
clone_size: few
j_call: TRBJ2-5

cdr3_aa: CASSLWGGDEQYF
v_call: TRBV12-3/TRBV12-4
clone_size: many
j_call: TRBJ2-7

cdr3_aa: CASSETRAFTDTQYF
v_call: TRBV6-1
clone_size: NA
j_call: TRBJ2-3

cdr3_aa: CASSNWASTDTQYF
v_call: TRBV6-1
clone_size: few
j_call: TRBJ2-3

cdr3_aa: CASSQEGGGLRVRGYTF
v_call: TRBV3-1
clone_size: NA
j_call: TRBJ1-2

cdr3_aa: CAWSDAGRTQHF
v_call: TRBV30
clone_size: few
j_call: TRBJ1-5

cdr3_aa: CASSLKGWNPEAFF
v_call: TRBV7-9
clone_size: NA
j_call: TRBJ1-1

cdr3_aa: CASSLVQGSYGYTF
v_call: TRBV5-1
clone_size: NA
j_call: TRBJ1-2

cdr3_aa: CSASLVELGSYNEQFF
v_call: TRBV20-1
clone_size: few
j_call: TRBJ2-1

cdr3_aa: CASSFTGAPTGANVLTF
v_call: TRBV11-2
clone_size: NA
j_call: TRBJ2-6

cdr3_aa: CASSFSGSTGGLFF
v_call: TRBV5-1
clone_size: once
j_call: TRBJ2-2

cdr3_aa: CASSAPSFSYEQYF
v_call: TRBV2
clone_size: many
j_call: TRBJ2-7

cdr3_aa: CSVRNPNTEAFF
v_call: TRBV29-1
clone_size: NA
j_call: TRBJ1-1

cdr3_aa: CASSFPGRGNEQFF
v_call: TRBV7-9
clone_size: NA
j_call: TRBJ2-1